This T cell receptor beta chain was sequenced in a study of blood T cell repertoires in COVID-19. Assay: immunoSEQ multiplex PCR; the TCRdb copy retains only in-frame clones and omits some. The sample carries hundreds of thousands of clones, around 87% recorded once. This CDR3 has 14 amino acids. Germline CDR1 and CDR2: SGHKS and YYEKEE (reference sequence). The ends lost 1 base at V and 5 bases at J; junction bases unmatched: 1. The chain is built from TRBV5-5 and TRBJ2-4, with 9 bases that match TRBD1. The receptor was derived from a man aged 25 to 40 who had recovered from COVID-19. Sequencing was performed on PBMCs or T cells enriched from blood (not recorded which). The CDR3 DNA is TGTGCCAGCAGCTTGTGGACAGGGGAAAACATTCAGTACTTC. It codes for CASSLWTGENIQYF.